This T cell receptor beta chain was observed in a study of beta chain features in type 1 diabetes. Study outcomes and limitations: PCR may have favored shorter templates equally in patients and controls.

Per germline, CDR1 SGHAT and CDR2 FQNNGV. This CDR3 is built from 17 residues. V gave up 1 base and J gave up 8 bases; unmatched junction bases: 5. Expressed TCRB transcripts were sequenced because the isolated RNA had all been reverse transcribed beforehand. Some clones are missing from TCRdb's copy, which holds only in-frame ones; the method was immunoSEQ multiplex PCR. The sample has approximately 380,000 clones; around 16% are singletons. Via CD45RO/CCR7/CD25/CD127/CD95/CD27, cells of the CD4+ naive, central memory, regulatory and stem cell-like memory subsets were sorted. Details on this clone: Its cognate antigen is unknown.

The chain couples TRBV11-2 to TRBJ2-1; 16 bases agree with TRBD2. The receptor's source is a woman aged 18-30 years in good health. The sequencing sample was made of naive CD4+ T cells from blood. The CDR3 protein is CASSLAGTSGRAYEQFF. For the CDR3, the DNA is TGTGCCAGCAGCTTAGCTGGGACTAGCGGGAGGGCCTATGAGCAGTTCTTC.